The clone carrying this T cell receptor beta chain showed up many times. As yet, its antigen is unknown. Sequencing ends 3 residues short of the CDR3 end; the germline J gene provides the rest. From germline, CDR1 is SGHTA and CDR2 FQGTGA. The CDR3 totals 16 residues. V lost 4 bases and J lost 1; bases outside the gene matches: 8. This record belongs to a study of T cell clonality in common variable immunodeficiency. Points from the study as a whole: Common variable immunodeficiency TCR beta sequences reportedly had fewer deletions and N-nucleotide insertions. Shared TCRbeta clones were fewer between CVID subjects than controls. CVID subjects had higher TCRbeta clonality than healthy controls, most marked in about a third.

Libraries were prepared by immunoSEQ multiplex PCR; TCRdb keeps only in-frame clonotypes and omits some of them. Singletons are absent from the sample, which has 35,000 to 55,000 clones. Blood samples were heparinized, 5 to 8 ml per donor. Sequenced input: peripheral blood mononuclear cells. The V and J genes are TRBV7-3 and TRBJ2-5; 8 bases are a match to TRBD2. This clonotype was sampled from a person aged 18 to 69 in good health. The chain's CDR3 is CASSYRGGEPQETQYF. Incomplete CDR3 DNA: TGTGCCAGCAGCTACCGGGGGGGAGAGCCCCAAGAGACC.